This is a list of T cell receptor beta chains from one sample in a study of T cells after yellow fever vaccination. From the 5' RACE reads, TCRdb called clonotypes with MiXCR, one entry per CDR3 protein. The sample yields 450,000 to 600,000 distinct CDR3 sequences, about 15% seen once. Material: PBMCs, obtained 5 to 6 days after the first yellow fever vaccination. These receptors were taken from a man between 18 and 29 years old who received the YFV17D yellow fever vaccine. The CDR3 runs from the conserved cysteine through the conserved F or W. Each record gives: clone size, J gene, V gene, D gene, CDR3 protein, CDR3 DNA. The D gene is left open where the match is weak. Clone size, where shown, is once, few, many, or a class for clones that have expanded.

size: few; J: TRBJ2-3; V: TRBV24-1; D: NA; CDR3: CATSDLGGGGATSDTQYF; DNA: TGTGCCACCAGTGATTTGGGTGGAGGGGGGGCAACGTCGGATACGCAGTATTTT
size: many; J: TRBJ1-1; V: TRBV7-9; D: TRBD1; CDR3: CASATGTGEAFF; DNA: TGTGCCAGCGCTACCGGGACAGGTGAAGCTTTCTTT
size: NA; J: TRBJ2-1; V: TRBV10-3; D: TRBD1; CDR3: CAISGGQGENEQFF; DNA: TGTGCCATCAGTGGGGGACAGGGTGAAAATGAGCAGTTCTTC
size: few; J: TRBJ1-6; V: TRBV28; D: TRBD1; CDR3: CASSPGSGGNSPLHF; DNA: TGTGCCAGCAGCCCCGGCTCAGGGGGGAATTCACCCCTCCACTTT
size: NA; J: TRBJ2-1; V: TRBV5-1; D: NA; CDR3: CASREIPGGSSYNEQFF; DNA: TGCGCCAGCAGAGAAATCCCCGGGGGTAGCTCCTACAATGAGCAGTTCTTC
size: NA; J: TRBJ2-5; V: TRBV4-3; D: NA; CDR3: CASSQDVTSREETQYF; DNA: TGCGCCAGCAGCCAAGATGTTACGAGCCGCGAAGAGACCCAGTACTTC
size: NA; J: TRBJ2-3; V: TRBV20-1; D: TRBD2; CDR3: CSAVGEGLAGVSSTDTQYF; DNA: TGCAGTGCCGTTGGGGAGGGACTAGCGGGGGTCTCTAGCACAGATACGCAGTATTTT
size: NA; J: TRBJ2-3; V: TRBV28; D: NA; CDR3: CASSPRQWEDTQYF; DNA: TGTGCCAGCAGTCCCCGACAGTGGGAAGATACGCAGTATTTT
size: many; J: TRBJ2-7; V: TRBV7-2; D: TRBD2; CDR3: CASSRGGYEQYF; DNA: TGTGCCAGCAGCCGGGGGGGCTACGAGCAGTACTTC
size: many; J: TRBJ2-5; V: TRBV20-1; D: TRBD2; CDR3: CSATSGETQYF; DNA: TGCAGCGCAACTAGCGGGGAGACCCAGTACTTC
size: NA; J: TRBJ2-5; V: TRBV4-3; D: NA; CDR3: CASSQRGGRSQYF; DNA: TGCGCCAGCAGCCAACGGGGAGGTCGGTCTCAGTACTTC
size: many; J: TRBJ1-1; V: TRBV5-1; D: TRBD1; CDR3: CASSSGQVGNTEAFF; DNA: TGCGCCAGCAGCTCCGGACAGGTGGGGAACACTGAAGCTTTCTTT
size: NA; J: TRBJ2-1; V: TRBV4-1; D: NA; CDR3: CASSQFSGPNNEQFF; DNA: TGCGCCAGCAGCCAGTTTTCGGGCCCAAACAATGAGCAGTTCTTC
size: NA; J: TRBJ1-6; V: TRBV6-1; D: NA; CDR3: CASSEGPYNSPLHF; DNA: TGTGCCAGCAGTGAAGGGCCTTATAATTCACCCCTCCACTTT
size: many; J: TRBJ2-6; V: TRBV4-3; D: TRBD1; CDR3: CASSQEGQSGANVLTF; DNA: TGCGCCAGCAGCCAAGAGGGACAGTCTGGGGCCAACGTCCTGACTTTC
size: few; J: TRBJ1-6; V: TRBV20-1; D: NA; CDR3: CSARGDSNSPLHF; DNA: TGCAGTGCTAGAGGCGACAGCAATTCACCCCTCCACTTT
size: few; J: TRBJ2-5; V: TRBV9; D: NA; CDR3: CASRGIQETQYF; DNA: TGTGCCAGCCGGGGGATACAGGAGACCCAGTACTTC
size: few; J: TRBJ2-2; V: TRBV4-1; D: TRBD1; CDR3: CASSPEGGRGVTGELFF; DNA: TGCGCCAGCAGCCCCGAAGGGGGCCGGGGCGTCACCGGGGAGCTGTTTTTT
size: NA; J: TRBJ2-5; V: TRBV13; D: TRBD2; CDR3: CASSIQTSGGAETQYF; DNA: TGTGCCAGCAGCATCCAGACTAGCGGGGGGGCAGAGACCCAGTACTTC
size: few; J: TRBJ1-3; V: TRBV7-2; D: NA; CDR3: CASSREYRAGAGNTIYF; DNA: TGTGCCAGCAGCAGAGAATACCGGGCTGGGGCTGGAAACACCATATATTTT
size: NA; J: TRBJ1-5; V: TRBV2; D: TRBD1; CDR3: CASSEWTGRQPQHF; DNA: TGTGCCAGCAGTGAATGGACAGGGAGGCAGCCCCAGCATTTT
size: once; J: TRBJ2-3; V: TRBV4-3; D: TRBD2; CDR3: CASSLSGDQYF; DNA: TGCGCCAGCAGCCTTAGCGGGGACCAGTATTTT
size: NA; J: TRBJ1-2; V: TRBV27; D: NA; CDR3: CASSLSSRYGYTF; DNA: TGTGCCAGCAGTTTGTCGTCACGGTATGGCTACACCTTC